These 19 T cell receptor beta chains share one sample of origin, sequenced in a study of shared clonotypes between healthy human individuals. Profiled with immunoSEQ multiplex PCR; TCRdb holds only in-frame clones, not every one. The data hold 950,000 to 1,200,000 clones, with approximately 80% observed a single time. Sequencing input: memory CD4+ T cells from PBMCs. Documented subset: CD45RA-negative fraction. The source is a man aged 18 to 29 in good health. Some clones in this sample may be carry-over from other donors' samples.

The CDR3 is CASKKGGLGFDTQYF. The DNA for the CDR3 is TGTGCCAGCAAGAAAGGGGGGTTAGGTTTTGATACGCAGTATTTT. The J gene is TRBJ2-3, the V gene TRBV6-5; perhaps D is TRBD1 or TRBD2 (6 bases each). V shed 7 bases and J shed 6 bases, with 20 bases lying between them. CDR1 is MNHEY and CDR2 is SVGAGI in the germline V gene. The CDR3 loop spans 15 amino acids.

The CDR3 sequence: CASSQVSGVSGNTIYF. The CDR3 DNA sequence: TGCGCCAGCAGCCAAGTCTCAGGGGTCTCTGGAAACACCATATATTTT. V usage is TRBV4-1 and J usage is TRBJ1-3; possible D gene TRBD1, 6 bases. The CDR3 length is 16 residues. Trimming cost V 1 base and J 0 bases, with 10 bases left between them. Germline values: CDR1 MGHRA, CDR2 YSYEKL.

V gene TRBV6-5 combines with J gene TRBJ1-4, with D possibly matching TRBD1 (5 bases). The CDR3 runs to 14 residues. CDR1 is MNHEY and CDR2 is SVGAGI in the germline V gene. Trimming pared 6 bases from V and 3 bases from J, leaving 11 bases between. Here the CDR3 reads CASRGRDPNEKLFF. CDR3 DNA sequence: TGTGCCAGCAGGGGCAGGGATCCTAATGAAAAACTGTTTTTT.

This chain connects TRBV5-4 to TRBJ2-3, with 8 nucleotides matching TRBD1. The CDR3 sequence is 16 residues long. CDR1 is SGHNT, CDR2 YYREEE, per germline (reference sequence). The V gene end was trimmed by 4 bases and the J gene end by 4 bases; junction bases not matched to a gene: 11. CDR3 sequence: CASSPRGTGLPDTQYF. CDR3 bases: TGTGCCAGCAGCCCCCGGGGGACAGGTTTACCAGATACGCAGTATTTT. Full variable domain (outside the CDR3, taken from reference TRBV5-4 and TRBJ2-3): ETGVTQSPTHLIKTRGQQVTLRCSSQSGHNTVSWYQQALGQGPQFIFQYYREEENGRGNFPPRFSGLQFPNYSSELNVNALELDDSALYLCASSPRGTGLPDTQYFGPGTRLTVL.

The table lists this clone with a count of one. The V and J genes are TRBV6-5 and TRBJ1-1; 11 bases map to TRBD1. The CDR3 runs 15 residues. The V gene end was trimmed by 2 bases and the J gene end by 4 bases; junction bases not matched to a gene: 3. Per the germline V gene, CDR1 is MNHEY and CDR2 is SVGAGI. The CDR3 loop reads CASSYAGTGGTEAFF. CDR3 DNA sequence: TGTGCCAGCAGTTACGCGGGGACAGGGGGCACTGAAGCTTTCTTT.

CDR3 coding DNA: TGTGCCAGCAGCTCTGATAGCGGGAGGGTCTGGGAGCAGTTCTTC. This gives the protein CASSSDSGRVWEQFF. This chain connects TRBV5-6 to TRBJ2-1; 11 bases align to TRBD2. Unmatched junction bases numbered 9, after V lost 3 bases and J lost 10 bases. This CDR3 region has 15 residues. Germline lookup yields CDR1 SGHDT and CDR2 YYEEEE.

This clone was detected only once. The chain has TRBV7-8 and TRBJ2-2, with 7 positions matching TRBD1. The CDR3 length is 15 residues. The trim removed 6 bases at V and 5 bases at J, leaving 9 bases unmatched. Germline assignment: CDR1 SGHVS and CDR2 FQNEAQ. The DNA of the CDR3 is TGTGCCAGCAGTCTCAGGGGGTCGAGTACCGGGGAGCTGTTTTTT. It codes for CASSLRGSSTGELFF.

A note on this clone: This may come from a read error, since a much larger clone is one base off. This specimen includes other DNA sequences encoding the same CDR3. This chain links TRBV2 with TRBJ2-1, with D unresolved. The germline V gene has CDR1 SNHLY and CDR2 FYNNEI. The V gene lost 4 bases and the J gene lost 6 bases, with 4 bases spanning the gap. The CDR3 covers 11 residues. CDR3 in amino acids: CASSAFNEQFF. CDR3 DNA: TGTGCCAGCAGTGCTTTCAATGAGCAGTTCTTC.

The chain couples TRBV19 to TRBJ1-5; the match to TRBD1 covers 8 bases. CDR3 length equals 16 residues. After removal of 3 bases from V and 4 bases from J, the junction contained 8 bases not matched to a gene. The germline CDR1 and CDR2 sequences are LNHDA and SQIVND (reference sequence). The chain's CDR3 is CASSMVNRQGNQPQHF. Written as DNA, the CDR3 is TGTGCCAGTAGTATGGTGAACCGACAGGGGAATCAGCCCCAGCATTTT.

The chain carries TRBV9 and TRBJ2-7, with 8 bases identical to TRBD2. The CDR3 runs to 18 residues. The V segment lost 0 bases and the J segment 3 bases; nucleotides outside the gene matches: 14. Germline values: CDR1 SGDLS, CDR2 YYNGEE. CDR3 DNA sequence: TGTGCCAGCAGCGTAGGATGGGGCGGGAGGTACAAAATCTACGAGCAGTACTTC. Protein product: CASSVGWGGRYKIYEQYF. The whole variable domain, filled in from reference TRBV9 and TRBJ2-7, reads DSGVTQTPKHLITATGQRVTLRCSPRSGDLSVYWYQQSLDQGLQFLIQYYNGEERAKGNILERFSAQQFPDLHSELNLSSLELGDSALYFCASSVGWGGRYKIYEQYFGPGTRLTVT.

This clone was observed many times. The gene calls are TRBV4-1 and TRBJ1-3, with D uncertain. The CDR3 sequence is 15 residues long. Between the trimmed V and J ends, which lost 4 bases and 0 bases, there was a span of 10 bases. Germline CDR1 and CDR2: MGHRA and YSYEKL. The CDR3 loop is CASSLQEVSGNTIYF. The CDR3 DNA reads TGCGCCAGCAGCCTCCAGGAGGTCTCTGGAAACACCATATATTTT.

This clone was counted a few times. The CDR3 spells CATQNRGLEQYF. In DNA form, the CDR3 reads TGTGCCACACAAAACAGGGGGCTAGAGCAGTACTTC. V gene TRBV6-1 combines with J gene TRBJ2-7, with TRBD1 matching 9 bases. With V trimmed by 10 bases and J by 7 bases, 8 bases remained unmatched. The CDR3 runs 12 residues. The germline CDR1 and CDR2 sequences are MNHNS and SASEGT.

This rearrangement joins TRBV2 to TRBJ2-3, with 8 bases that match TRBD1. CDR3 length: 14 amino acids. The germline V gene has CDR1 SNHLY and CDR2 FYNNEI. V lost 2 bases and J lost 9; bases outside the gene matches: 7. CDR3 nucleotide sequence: TGTGCCAGCAGTGAAACAGGGGGGTTTGGGACGCAGTATTTT. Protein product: CASSETGGFGTQYF. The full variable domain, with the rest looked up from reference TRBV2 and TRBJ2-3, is EPEVTQTPSHQVTQMGQEVILRCVPISNHLYFYWYRQILGQKVEFLVSFYNNEISEKSEIFDDQFSVERPDGSNFTLKIRSTKLEDSAMYFCASSETGGFGTQYFGPGTRLTVL.

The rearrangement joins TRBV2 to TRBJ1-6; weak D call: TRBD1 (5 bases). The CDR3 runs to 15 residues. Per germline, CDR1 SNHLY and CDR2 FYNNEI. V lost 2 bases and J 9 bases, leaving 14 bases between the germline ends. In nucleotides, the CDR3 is TGTGCCAGCAGTGAAATTGGCCCGGGGGGTTCACCCCTCCACTTT. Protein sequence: CASSEIGPGGSPLHF.

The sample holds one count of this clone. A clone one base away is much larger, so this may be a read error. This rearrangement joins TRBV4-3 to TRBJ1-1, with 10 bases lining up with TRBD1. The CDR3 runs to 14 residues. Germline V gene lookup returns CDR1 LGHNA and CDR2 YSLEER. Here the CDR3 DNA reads TGCGCCAGCGGCCGGGGACAGGGGAACAATGAAGCTTTCTTT. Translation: CASGRGQGNNEAFF.

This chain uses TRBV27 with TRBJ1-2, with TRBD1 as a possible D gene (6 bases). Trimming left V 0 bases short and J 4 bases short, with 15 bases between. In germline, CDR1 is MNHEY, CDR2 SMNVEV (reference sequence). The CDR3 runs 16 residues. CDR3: CASSLSSTGLGYGYTF. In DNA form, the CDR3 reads TGTGCCAGCAGTTTATCTTCGACAGGCCTGGGCTATGGCTACACCTTC.

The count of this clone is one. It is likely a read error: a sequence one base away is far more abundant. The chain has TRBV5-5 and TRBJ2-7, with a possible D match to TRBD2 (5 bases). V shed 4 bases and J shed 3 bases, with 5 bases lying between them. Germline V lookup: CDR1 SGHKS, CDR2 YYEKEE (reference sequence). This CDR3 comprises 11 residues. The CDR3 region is CASSRGYEQYF. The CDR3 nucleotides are TGTGCCAGCAGCCGGGGCTACGAGCAGTACTTC.

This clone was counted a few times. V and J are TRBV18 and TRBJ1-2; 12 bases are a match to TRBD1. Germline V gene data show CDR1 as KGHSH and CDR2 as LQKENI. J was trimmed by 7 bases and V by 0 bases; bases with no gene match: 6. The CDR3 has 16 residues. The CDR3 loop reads CASSPPGTGGQSGYTF. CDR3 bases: TGTGCCAGCTCACCACCGGGGACAGGGGGCCAGAGTGGCTACACCTTC.

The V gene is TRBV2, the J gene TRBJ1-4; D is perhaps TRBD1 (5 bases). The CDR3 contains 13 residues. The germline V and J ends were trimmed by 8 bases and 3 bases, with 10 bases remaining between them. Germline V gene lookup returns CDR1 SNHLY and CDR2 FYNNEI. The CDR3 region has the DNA TGTGCCAGCGCCGGGGCCTCTAATGAAAAACTGTTTTTT. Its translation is CASAGASNEKLFF. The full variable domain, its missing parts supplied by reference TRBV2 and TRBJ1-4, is EPEVTQTPSHQVTQMGQEVILRCVPISNHLYFYWYRQILGQKVEFLVSFYNNEISEKSEIFDDQFSVERPDGSNFTLKIRSTKLEDSAMYFCASAGASNEKLFFGSGTQLSVL.